One sample yielded the 25 T cell receptor beta chains listed below, sequenced in a study of high-grade serous ovarian cancer treatment subgroups. Tumor tissue was taken before any definitive surgery or chemotherapy was given. The method was immunoSEQ multiplex PCR; TCRdb's version includes in-frame clones alone and lacks a portion of them. The sample includes roughly 8,300 clones, about three fifths of them seen just once. Sequencing input: tumor tissue. These receptors came from a human donor with high-grade serous ovarian cancer.

This clone was counted a few times. The CDR3 region has the DNA TGTGCCAGCAGCAAGGGACAAGCCAGAAACGAGCAGTACTTC. As protein: CASSKGQARNEQYF. The gene calls are TRBV28 and TRBJ2-7, with a possible D match to TRBD1 (6 bases). CDR1 is MDHEN and CDR2 is SYDVKM in the germline V gene. Trimming took 6 bases from V and 5 from J, leaving 17 bases between them. The CDR3 spans 14 residues.

This CDR3 reads CASSPIDSYEQYF. In DNA form, the CDR3 reads TGTGCCAGCAGTCCTATAGATTCCTACGAGCAGTACTTC. V gene TRBV28 combines with J gene TRBJ2-7; D ambiguous. CDR1 and CDR2 from the germline V gene are MDHEN and SYDVKM. The V gene lost 5 bases and the J gene lost 1 base, with 9 bases spanning the gap. This CDR3 has 13 amino acids.

This clone showed up just a few times. CDR3: CASSSLAGGELFF. CDR3 sequence (DNA): TGTGCCAGTAGCTCACTAGCGGGCGGGGAGCTGTTTTTT. This chain links TRBV19 with TRBJ2-2, with 9 bases aligning to TRBD2. With V trimmed by 6 bases and J by 7 bases, 3 bases remained unmatched. The CDR3 runs to 13 residues. From germline, CDR1 is LNHDA and CDR2 SQIVND (reference sequence).

The chain carries TRBV4-3 and TRBJ1-1; weak D call: TRBD1 (5 bases). The germline gives CDR1 LGHNA, CDR2 YSLEER. The CDR3 covers 14 residues. The ends were cut back, 4 bases at V and 0 bases at J, with 9 bases in the middle. CDR3 region: CASSRWGVNTEAFF. CDR3 DNA sequence: TGCGCCAGCAGCCGTTGGGGGGTGAACACTGAAGCTTTCTTT.

The chain carries TRBV7-8 and TRBJ2-7; 10 positions agree with TRBD1. The CDR3 covers 15 residues. The J segment lost 0 bases and the V segment lost 1 base, leaving 0 bases of the junction unmatched. CDR1 is SGHVS and CDR2 is FQNEAQ in the germline V gene. The chain's CDR3 is CASSLGTGGSYEQYF. CDR3 nucleotide sequence: TGTGCCAGCAGCTTAGGGACAGGGGGCTCCTACGAGCAGTACTTC.

The CDR3 here is CASSDESDRGLSDIQYF. Written as DNA, the CDR3 is TGTGCCAGCAGTGATGAGTCAGACAGGGGGCTTTCGGACATTCAGTACTTC. The chain joins TRBV2 to TRBJ2-4, with 10 bases that match TRBD1. The V and J ends lost 3 bases and 8 bases, in that order; junction bases with no gene match: 13. Germline CDR1 is SNHLY and CDR2 is FYNNEI. The CDR3 covers 17 residues. The complete variable domain, with remaining parts taken from reference TRBV2 and TRBJ2-4, reads EPEVTQTPSHQVTQMGQEVILRCVPISNHLYFYWYRQILGQKVEFLVSFYNNEISEKSEIFDDQFSVERPDGSNFTLKIRSTKLEDSAMYFCASSDESDRGLSDIQYFGAGTRLSVL.

The chain is built from TRBV11-2 and TRBJ2-7; unclear D gene. This CDR3 region has 16 residues. Per the germline V gene, CDR1 is SGHAT and CDR2 is FQNNGV. V was shortened by 0 bases and J by 5 bases, with 17 bases between the two germline ends. This chain's CDR3 is CASSLDQALRSNEQYF. The CDR3 DNA sequence: TGTGCCAGCAGCTTAGATCAGGCTCTCAGGTCCAACGAGCAGTACTTC.

This clone came up once. DNA of the CDR3: TGTGCCAGCATGCGGGGGGGGTTGAACACTGAAGCTTTCTTT. Translated: CASMRGGLNTEAFF. V usage is TRBV6-1 and J usage is TRBJ1-1, with D maybe TRBD1 (5 bases). V was pared by 7 bases and J by 0 bases, with 12 bases between. The CDR3 loop spans 14 amino acids. Per germline, CDR1 MNHNS and CDR2 SASEGT.

This clone was seen more than once but under ten times. The chain has TRBV27 and TRBJ2-3; the match to TRBD1 covers 10 bases. From germline, CDR1 is MNHEY and CDR2 SMNVEV (reference sequence). J was trimmed by 3 bases and V by 4 bases; bases with no gene match: 1. The CDR3 length is 14 residues. The CDR3 loop reads CASSSGQGTDTQYF. CDR3 sequence (DNA): TGTGCCAGCAGTTCGGGACAGGGGACAGATACGCAGTATTTT.

Only a few counts were recorded for this clone. The J gene is TRBJ2-6, the V gene TRBV21-1; the table calls TRBD1, which could not be checked here. TRBV21-1 is labeled a pseudogene. The CDR3 consists of 17 residues. CDR3 protein: CASSNEDTLSGANVLTF. The DNA of the CDR3 is TGTGCCAGCAGCAATGAGGACACCCTCTCTGGGGCCAACGTCCTGACTTTC.

The rearrangement links TRBV2 to TRBJ2-1; 9 positions match TRBD1. CDR1 is SNHLY and CDR2 is FYNNEI in the germline V gene. The CDR3 has 13 residues. Trimming at V came to 7 bases and at J to 9 bases, leaving 7 bases not matched to a gene. CDR3 protein: CASKGTGIREQFF. CDR3 DNA: TGTGCCAGCAAGGGGACAGGGATCCGTGAGCAGTTCTTC. Based on the CDR3 plus reference TRBV2 and TRBJ2-1, the full variable domain is EPEVTQTPSHQVTQMGQEVILRCVPISNHLYFYWYRQILGQKVEFLVSFYNNEISEKSEIFDDQFSVERPDGSNFTLKIRSTKLEDSAMYFCASKGTGIREQFFGPGTRLTVL.

The V call is TRBV6-1, the J call TRBJ2-1; TRBD1 agrees at 11 bases. Trimming cost V 2 bases and J 2 bases; bases outside gene matches: 2. Germline CDR1 and CDR2: MNHNS and SASEGT. CDR3 size: 16 residues. The CDR3 DNA follows: TGTGCCAGCAGTGAAAGGGGACAGGGGGCCTACAATGAGCAGTTCTTC. Translation gives CASSERGQGAYNEQFF.

This clone appeared once. The CDR3 region is CASSYSRADTQYF. CDR3 DNA: TGTGCCAGCAGTTACAGCAGGGCAGATACGCAGTATTTT. The chain has TRBV6-5 and TRBJ2-3; possible D gene TRBD1, 5 bases. Trimming cost V 2 bases and J 4 bases, with 7 bases left between them. The CDR3 runs 13 residues. The germline V gene encodes CDR1 MNHEY and CDR2 SVGAGI.

The gene calls are TRBV4-2 and TRBJ2-7; possible D gene TRBD2, 6 bases. Trimming pared 1 base from V and 5 bases from J, leaving 12 bases between. The CDR3 runs 14 residues. Looked up from germline, CDR1 is LGHNA and CDR2 is YNFKEQ. The CDR3: CASSQGSGYDEQYF. The CDR3 bases are TGTGCCAGCAGCCAAGGGAGCGGGTACGACGAGCAGTACTTC.

The chain recombines TRBV5-1 with TRBJ2-5, with D possibly TRBD2 on 5 matching bases. This CDR3 has 15 amino acids. CDR1 and CDR2 (germline): SGHRS, YFSETQ. Trimming stripped 4 bases from V and 4 bases from J, with 17 bases between. The CDR3 nucleotides read TGCGCCAGCAGCGTGCAATGGGCAGGAGGAGAGACCCAGTACTTC. Residues: CASSVQWAGGETQYF. The whole variable domain, remainder taken from reference TRBV5-1 and TRBJ2-5, is KAGVTQTPRYLIKTRGQQVTLSCSPISGHRSVSWYQQTPGQGLQFLFEYFSETQRNKGNFPGRFSGRQFSNSRSEMNVSTLELGDSALYLCASSVQWAGGETQYFGPGTRLLVL.

The chain uses TRBV6-5 and TRBJ2-7; D remains unclear. With 5 bases removed from V and 3 bases from J, the gap between germline ends came to 5 bases. CDR3 length: 11 amino acids. CDR1 MNHEY and CDR2 SVGAGI come from the germline V gene. The CDR3 DNA sequence: TGTGCCAGCAGTAGTTACTACGAGCAGTACTTC. Its translation: CASSSYYEQYF.

This clone is medium-sized (0.01 to 0.1%) within its sample. This chain joins TRBV2 and TRBJ2-7; 10 bases are shared with TRBD2. With V trimmed by 0 bases and J by 2 bases, 1 base remained unmatched. Germline CDR1 SNHLY, CDR2 FYNNEI. The CDR3 is 15 residues long. The CDR3 is CASSEATSGTYEQYF. CDR3 nucleotides: TGTGCCAGCAGTGAAGCCACTAGCGGGACCTACGAGCAGTACTTC.

Remarks on this clone: Other DNA sequences in the sample encode the same CDR3. The chain couples TRBV4-1 to TRBJ2-4; D is undetermined. V was trimmed by 4 bases and J by 5 bases, leaving 6 bases between them. The CDR3 sequence is 12 residues long. Germline CDR1 reads MGHRA; CDR2 reads YSYEKL. In DNA form, the CDR3 reads TGCGCCAGCAGCCGCACAGAAAACATTCAGTACTTC. Protein product: CASSRTENIQYF.

The V call is TRBV5-1, the J call TRBJ2-3; D gene uncertain. CDR3 length equals 15 residues. Germline values: CDR1 SGHRS, CDR2 YFSETQ. V was pared by 3 bases and J by 0 bases, with 11 bases between. The CDR3 DNA reads TGCGCCAGCAGCTCCCTCGACCTTAGCACAGATACGCAGTATTTT. As protein: CASSSLDLSTDTQYF.

The chain has TRBV19 and TRBJ2-1, with 12 bases lining up with TRBD2. The CDR3 sequence is 17 residues long. V dropped 6 bases and J dropped 7; count of bases not matched to a gene: 13. From germline, CDR1 is LNHDA and CDR2 SQIVND (reference sequence). CDR3 nucleotides: TGTGCCAGTAGGTCCTTGATGACTAGCGGGAGATCGAATGAGCAGTTCTTC. This translates into CASRSLMTSGRSNEQFF.

J is TRBJ1-5 and V is TRBV6-1; TRBD1 aligns across 7 bases. Germline V gives CDR1 MNHNS, CDR2 SASEGT. V was clipped by 8 bases and J by 5 bases; unmatched bases: 6. The CDR3 has 13 residues. CDR3 bases: TGTGCCAGCGAAGAAGGGGGCCATCAGCCCCAGCATTTT. It yields the protein CASEEGGHQPQHF.

This chain joins TRBV5-1 and TRBJ2-2, with D possibly matching TRBD2 (6 bases). V was cut by 2 bases and J by 4 bases, with 12 bases left in between. The CDR3 spans 15 residues. CDR1 and CDR2 (germline): SGHRS, YFSETQ. The CDR3 DNA follows: TGCGCCAGCAGCTTAGGAGGGACTTCCACCGGGGAGCTGTTTTTT. As protein: CASSLGGTSTGELFF.

The genes are TRBV9 and TRBJ2-1, with 7 positions matching TRBD2. V was pared by 4 bases and J by 8 bases, with 15 bases of the junction left unmatched. The CDR3 runs to 16 residues. CDR1 is SGDLS and CDR2 is YYNGEE in the germline V gene. The chain's CDR3 is CASSPRAGRTLDEQFF. DNA of the CDR3: TGTGCCAGCAGCCCCCGAGCGGGGAGAACGTTAGATGAGCAGTTCTTC.

The chain carries TRBV27 and TRBJ2-1; 8 bases map to TRBD2. This CDR3 is built from 16 residues. CDR1 and CDR2 from the germline V gene are MNHEY and SMNVEV (reference sequence). Losses at the gene ends were 1 base for V and 6 bases for J; bases not matched to a gene: 8. The CDR3 reads CASSLLAQAGGNEQFF. In DNA form, the CDR3 reads TGTGCCAGCAGTTTATTGGCCCAGGCGGGGGGCAATGAGCAGTTCTTC.

This clone is medium-sized (0.01 to 0.1%) within its sample. The chain recombines TRBV6-6 with TRBJ1-5; D call uncertain. V was pared by 8 bases and J by 0 bases, with 11 bases between. CDR1 MNHNY and CDR2 SVGAGI come from the germline V gene (reference sequence). The CDR3 totals 14 residues. CDR3 nucleotides: TGTGCCAGCGAGAGCCACTATAGCAATCAGCCCCAGCATTTT. Translating gives CASESHYSNQPQHF.